The entry below describes one T cell receptor beta chain. Its matching antigen is unknown. In germline, CDR1 is SGHDT, CDR2 YYEEEE. CDR3 length: 15 amino acids. Trimming removed 2 bases from V and 7 bases from J; junction bases left unmatched: 4. The data were obtained in a study of CD8 T cells in ankylosing spondylitis. Broader study findings: Certain motif variants had earlier been reported in reactive arthritis synovial fluid and blood. Seemingly distinctive of ankylosing spondylitis blood was a TCR beta motif formed by eight highly homologous variants. The authors found the disease-linked clones to be CD8+ and relatively rare in peripheral blood.

For TCR beta, libraries came from quantitative 5'-RACE with molecular barcodes. TCRdb redid the calling of the 5' RACE reads with MiXCR, one entry per CDR3 protein. The table has about 330,000 distinct CDR3 sequences, under 8.5% seen once. This chain links TRBV5-6 with TRBJ1-6; 9 nucleotides align to TRBD1. The receptor comes from a male donor with ankylosing spondylitis. The sample comprised blood, either unsorted or a sorted T cell fraction (not recorded which). CDR3 DNA: TGTGCCAGCAGCTTACGGACAGGGGCGAATTCACCCCTCCACTTT. Amino acids: CASSLRTGANSPLHF.